This T cell receptor (beta chain) originates from a study of shared clonotypes between healthy human individuals. As for the study in general: Three plates were used per donor for CD4 naive, three for CD4 memory, two for CD8 naive and one for CD8 memory. Study-level results: Generation of non-shared clonotypes was less probable than generation of clonotypes shared by all four donors.

V was pared by 1 base and J by 5 bases, with 2 bases of the junction left unmatched. From germline, CDR1 is SQVTM and CDR2 ANQGSEA. The CDR3 is 12 amino acids. Evenly divided among several immunoSEQ plates was the genomic DNA of each subset. Sorted subsets were amplified in replicate PCRs using around 200 ng DNA, about 30,000 T cell genomes. Data came from immunoSEQ multiplex PCR; TCRdb stores just in-frame clones and leaves some out. The sample has 1 million to 1.3 million clones; about 80% are singletons. Concerning this clone: The antigen remains unidentified. The same CDR3 can be traced to other DNA sequences in this sample.

Sequencing was done on a sample of memory CD4+ T cells from PBMCs. Noted subset: CD45RA-negative fraction. The receptor's source is a man younger than 35 in good health. Some clones in this sample may be carry-over from other donors' samples. The chain recombines TRBV29-1 with TRBJ2-7, with 7 positions matching TRBD2. CDR3 loop: CSVEGGGDEQYF. The DNA for the CDR3 is TGCAGCGTTGAAGGGGGGGGTGACGAGCAGTACTTC.